This T cell receptor (beta chain) was recovered during a study of T-cell reconstitution after alpha-beta-depleted transplantation in children. Unique molecular identifiers were incorporated when the TCRbeta library was constructed. MiXCR was run by TCRdb on the PCR reads, yielding one entry per CDR3 protein. The sample has 450,000 to 600,000 distinct CDR3 sequences, 32% seen once. Trimming removed 5 bases from V and 8 bases from J, with 13 bases in between. CDR3 length: 13 residues. The germline V gene has CDR1 SGHTA and CDR2 FQGNSA. The source is a human donor who donated a stem cell graft to a child with aplastic anemia. The chain links TRBV7-2 to TRBJ2-1; D ambiguous. Sample: PBMCs from the stem cell graft donor, taken from the stem cell graft. CDR3 region: CASSRLLVDEQFF. For the CDR3, the DNA is TGTGCCAGCAGCCGACTCTTAGTCGATGAGCAGTTCTTC.